These T cell receptor beta chains were read from a single sample in a study of OX40 agonist ivuxolimab in advanced cancers. Only in-frame clones appear in the TCRdb table, and some are missing; sequencing was by immunoSEQ multiplex PCR. The table has 55,000 to 70,000 clones, roughly 84% seen once; the top ten hold about 4.8%. The source was CD4+ or CD8+ T cells sorted from blood, collected in a trial of the OX40 agonist ivuxolimab. Receptors were obtained from an adult with an advanced solid tumor such as melanoma, head and neck, liver or kidney cancer. Both conserved end residues are part of each CDR3. D genes are given only for firm matches. Size values are once, few and many counts, or a class for expanded clones, and some rows have none.

d_gene,v_gene,abundance,j_gene,CDR3nt,CDR3aa
.,TRBV18,.,TRBJ2-1,TGTGCCAGCTCACCACGGGGGGCTATGGTCAATGAGCAGTTCTTC,CASSPRGAMVNEQFF
.,TRBV7-9,.,TRBJ2-1,TGTGCCAGCAGTCCTGCGCGACGGGCGTACAATGAGCAGTTCTTC,CASSPARRAYNEQFF
TRBD2,TRBV5-1,.,TRBJ2-5,TGCGCCAGCAGCTCCCTAGCGGGGGAGACCCAGTACTTC,CASSSLAGETQYF
.,TRBV5-1,.,TRBJ1-1,TGCGCCAGCAGCTCCTCAGGGAGGGCTAACACTGAAGCTTTCTTT,CASSSSGRANTEAFF
.,TRBV19,.,TRBJ2-7,TGTGCCAGTAGTATAAATGAAGCAGGGTATTACGAGCAGTACTTC,CASSINEAGYYEQYF
.,TRBV7-3,.,TRBJ2-3,TGTGCTAGCAGCGTTGGGGGGACTAGCACAGATACGCAGTATTTT,CASSVGGTSTDTQYF
.,TRBV30,.,TRBJ2-2,TGTGCCTGGAGTGTTGGGGGAACCGGGGAGCTGTTTTTT,CAWSVGGTGELFF
.,TRBV6-5,.,TRBJ2-7,TGTGCCAGCAGTTACGATGTAGGGTCCCACGAGCAGTACTTC,CASSYDVGSHEQYF
.,TRBV4-2,.,TRBJ2-1,TGTGCCAGCAGCCAATCTAATTATGAGCAGTTCTTC,CASSQSNYEQFF
.,TRBV10-3,.,TRBJ1-1,TGTGCCATCAGTGAGGATGGGCCCGGGAACACTGAAGCTTTCTTT,CAISEDGPGNTEAFF
TRBD1,TRBV19,few,TRBJ1-5,TGTGCCAGTAGTATCTCGGGAAGGGGGCGTAATCAGCCCCAGCATTTT,CASSISGRGRNQPQHF
.,TRBV10-2,.,TRBJ2-7,TGCGCCAGCAGAAGAGAATACGAGCAGTACTTC,CASRREYEQYF
.,TRBV28,.,TRBJ1-2,TGTGCCAGCAGTATACCGGGACACACGGCCTATGGCTACACCTTC,CASSIPGHTAYGYTF
TRBD2,TRBV10-3,.,TRBJ2-3,TGTGCCATCAGTGATACTAGCGGGTACGGCACAGATACGCAGTATTTT,CAISDTSGYGTDTQYF
.,TRBV19,few,TRBJ1-5,TGTGCCAGTAGTATCGGTCGGACAGGCAATCAGCCCCAGCATTTT,CASSIGRTGNQPQHF
TRBD1,TRBV30,.,TRBJ1-1,TGTGCCTGCCAAAACAGGGGCCGCAAAATCCAAACAGCTTTCTTT,CACQNRGRKIQTAFF
TRBD1,TRBV5-6,.,TRBJ1-2,TGTGCCAGCAGCCAGGGACAGAACTATGGCTACACCTTC,CASSQGQNYGYTF
.,TRBV19,.,TRBJ1-6,TGTGCCAGTAAGAGGACCTTTAATTCACCCCTCCACTTT,CASKRTFNSPLHF
.,TRBV14,once,TRBJ2-3,TGTGCCAGCAGCCAAGTAGGATGGGGGGCAGATACGCAGTATTTT,CASSQVGWGADTQYF
.,TRBV6-6,.,TRBJ2-7,TGTGCCAGCAGGTCCCCCAGGGAGCGGCTCTCCTACGAGCAGTACTTC,CASRSPRERLSYEQYF
.,TRBV5-6,.,TRBJ2-1,TGTGCCAGCAGCCCCAGCGGGTTCTACAATGAGCAGTTCTTC,CASSPSGFYNEQFF
.,TRBV5-1,.,TRBJ1-1,TGCGCCAGCAGCTTGGAGTCGTGGAACACTGAAGCTTTCTTT,CASSLESWNTEAFF
.,TRBV5-5,.,TRBJ2-2,TGTGCCAGCAGCCCGGCCCCAGCCTCTAGGGAGCTGTTTTTT,CASSPAPASRELFF
.,TRBV18,.,TRBJ1-5,TGTGCCAGCTCAACAGGGACTAGGAGCAATCAGCCCCAGCATTTT,CASSTGTRSNQPQHF
.,TRBV27,.,TRBJ2-1,TGTGCCAGCAGTTTAGGGGGACCATACAATGAGCAGTTCTTC,CASSLGGPYNEQFF
.,TRBV4-1,.,TRBJ2-2,TGCGCCAGCAGCCAAGTTCGCCTCGTGCAGGGGGGTTCCACCGGGGAGCTGTTTTTT,CASSQVRLVQGGSTGELFF
.,TRBV7-2,few,TRBJ2-7,TGTGCCAGCAAACCTGCCAGGAGCTCCTACGAGCAGTACTTC,CASKPARSSYEQYF
TRBD1,TRBV19,.,TRBJ1-5,TGTGCCAGCAGTCCCCGCCGGGACAGGGGTAGTGATCAGCCCCAGCATTTT,CASSPRRDRGSDQPQHF
.,TRBV29-1,.,TRBJ1-1,TGCAGCGTTGAAACGGGTTACACTGAAGCTTTCTTT,CSVETGYTEAFF
TRBD1,TRBV11-1,.,TRBJ2-5,TGTGCCAGCAGCAGGGACAGGGGCCCGGAGACCCAGTACTTC,CASSRDRGPETQYF
TRBD1,TRBV6-6,.,TRBJ2-1,TGTGCCAGCAGTTACTTGTCGGGCAGGGGGCGGGGTGAGCAGTTCTTC,CASSYLSGRGRGEQFF
.,TRBV11-2,once,TRBJ1-4,TGTGCCAGCAGCTTAGGGGGGACCCCAAATGAAAAACTGTTTTTT,CASSLGGTPNEKLFF
.,TRBV28,.,TRBJ1-5,TGTGCCAGCAGTCCCGGACAGAGGAGGGTATATAGCAATCAGCCCCAGCATTTT,CASSPGQRRVYSNQPQHF
TRBD1,TRBV28,.,TRBJ1-1,TGTGCCAGCATTGCCGGGACAGCAGCTTCTGAAGCTTTCTTT,CASIAGTAASEAFF
TRBD2,TRBV5-1,.,TRBJ2-7,TGCGCCAGCAGCTTCAGACTTGCGGGAGCGGAGCAGTACTTC,CASSFRLAGAEQYF
TRBD1,TRBV5-1,.,TRBJ2-3,TGCGCCAGCAGCGTCGAGGGGGCTGGCATAGATACGCAGTATTTT,CASSVEGAGIDTQYF
TRBD2,TRBV9,.,TRBJ2-3,TGTGCCAGCAGCGGGGGCGGTGCGGGAGCCACAGATACGCAGTATTTT,CASSGGGAGATDTQYF
.,TRBV6-5,medium-sized,TRBJ1-2,TGTGCCAGCAGTTACGTGTCAGGGCGCGGCTACACCTTC,CASSYVSGRGYTF
.,TRBV6-1,.,TRBJ1-1,TGTGCCAGCAGTGAAGTTGGGACTACGGACACTGAAGCTTTCTTT,CASSEVGTTDTEAFF
.,TRBV6-4,once,TRBJ1-5,TGTGCCAGCAGTGGACAGCCCTATAGCAATCAGCCCCAGCATTTT,CASSGQPYSNQPQHF
.,TRBV5-1,.,TRBJ2-5,TGCGCCAGCAGCTTAGACGGACAGCCCACGGAGACCCAGTACTTC,CASSLDGQPTETQYF